The 12 T cell receptor beta chains reported below all come from one sample, sequenced in a study of cytomegalovirus exposure and HLA in healthy donors. Researchers ran the PCR with 60 Vbeta and 13 Jbeta primers. Sequenced by immunoSEQ multiplex PCR; TCRdb stores in-frame clones only, minus some. The profile shows 150,000 to 180,000 clones, more than 75% of them singletons. The sample was PBMCs. Every receptor here comes from a man aged 30 to 39 in good health and CMV-seropositive.

This clone was counted only a few times. The DNA for the CDR3 is TGCGCCAGCAGCTTAGGACAGGGGGGGGACATTCAGTACTTC. The encoded protein is CASSLGQGGDIQYF. The V call is TRBV5-1, the J call TRBJ2-4; 10 nucleotides match TRBD1. CDR1 is SGHRS and CDR2 is YFSETQ in the germline V gene. V dropped 2 bases and J dropped 8; count of bases not matched to a gene: 4. CDR3 length: 14 residues.

This chain uses TRBV27 with TRBJ2-5, with 10 bases that match TRBD2. The CDR3 has 16 amino acids. J was trimmed by 11 bases and V by 3 bases; bases with no gene match: 15. Germline CDR1 MNHEY, CDR2 SMNVEV (reference sequence). CDR3 in DNA: TGTGCCAGCAGTTTGTCCCCCCGCGTAGCGGGAGGAGAGCAGTACTTC. Translating it yields CASSLSPRVAGGEQYF.

The chain combines TRBV5-5 with TRBJ2-2; 8 nucleotides line up with TRBD2. Germline values: CDR1 SGHKS, CDR2 YYEKEE (reference sequence). With 6 bases clipped from V and 8 bases from J, the junction kept 21 bases outside the gene matches. The CDR3 covers 18 residues. CDR3 bases: TGTGCCAGCACCCCCTCAGGGCGGGAGGCCGTGATCGTGGGGGAGCTGTTTTTT. As protein: CASTPSGREAVIVGELFF.

This chain links TRBV19 with TRBJ1-5; 7 bases fit TRBD1. The V gene end was trimmed by 6 bases and the J gene end by 3 bases; junction bases not matched to a gene: 8. The CDR3 has 15 residues. Germline assignment: CDR1 LNHDA and CDR2 SQIVND (reference sequence). The CDR3 loop is CASRDRDSYNQPQHF. CDR3 DNA sequence: TGTGCCAGTAGGGACCGGGACAGCTACAATCAGCCCCAGCATTTT.

The rearrangement links TRBV4-2 to TRBJ2-3; TRBD1 is a possible D gene (5 bases). Germline loops: CDR1 LGHNA, CDR2 YNFKEQ. The CDR3 consists of 16 residues. Trimming took 6 bases from V and 5 from J, leaving 21 bases between them. The CDR3 sequence is CASSQSASRQQDTQYF. The CDR3 bases are TGTGCCAGCAGTCAATCCGCCAGTAGACAGCAAGATACGCAGTATTTT.

V is TRBV5-1 and J is TRBJ2-5; 10 positions match TRBD1. The CDR3 has 15 amino acids. V shed 5 bases, J shed 5 bases, and the junction held 9 bases outside the gene matches. Germline CDR1 reads SGHRS; CDR2 reads YFSETQ. The DNA for the CDR3 is TGCGCCAGCAGAGCGACAGGGGGCGAAACGGAGACCCAGTACTTC. It is translated as CASRATGGETETQYF.

The V gene is TRBV19, the J gene TRBJ2-7; the match to TRBD2 covers 11 bases. V lost 5 bases and J lost 2; bases outside the gene matches: 2. The CDR3 covers 14 residues. Per germline, CDR1 LNHDA and CDR2 SQIVND (reference sequence). CDR3 DNA sequence: TGTGCCAGTAGTTTGACTAGCGGGACCTACGAGCAGTACTTC. Its translation: CASSLTSGTYEQYF.

J is TRBJ2-3 and V is TRBV13; 7 bases are shared with TRBD2. From germline, CDR1 is PRHDT and CDR2 FYEKMQ (reference sequence). The CDR3 is 16 residues long. The V segment lost 5 bases and the J segment 5 bases; nucleotides outside the gene matches: 13. Written as DNA, the CDR3 is TGTGCCAGCAGCCTTCGACCGGGACTAAGCCGAGATACGCAGTATTTT. It specifies CASSLRPGLSRDTQYF.

V and J are TRBV2 and TRBJ2-7; D not certain. The CDR3 is 15 residues long. The germline CDR1 and CDR2 sequences are SNHLY and FYNNEI. V was shortened by 0 bases and J by 0 bases, with 9 bases between the two germline ends. This CDR3 reads CASSEAPGYSYEQYF. As DNA, the CDR3 is TGTGCCAGCAGTGAAGCTCCAGGATACTCCTACGAGCAGTACTTC.

The V and J genes are TRBV11-2 and TRBJ2-2; D gene unclear. The CDR3 loop spans 14 amino acids. Between the trimmed V and J ends, which lost 5 bases and 2 bases, there was a span of 9 bases. From germline, CDR1 is SGHAT and CDR2 FQNNGV. This CDR3 reads CASSPRYNTGELFF. Here the CDR3 DNA reads TGTGCCAGCAGCCCCCGTTATAACACCGGGGAGCTGTTTTTT.

V and J are TRBV27 and TRBJ2-3, with a possible D match to TRBD2 (5 bases). CDR1 MNHEY and CDR2 SMNVEV come from the germline V gene (reference sequence). With 6 bases removed from V and 4 bases from J, the gap between germline ends came to 11 bases. The CDR3 totals 13 residues. The CDR3 here is CASSQPGADTQYF. CDR3 nucleotide sequence: TGTGCCAGCAGCCAACCCGGGGCAGATACGCAGTATTTT.

DNA of the CDR3: TGTGCCAGCAGCCTAGCGGGAGGGTCATACAATGAGCAGTTCTTC. Amino acid sequence: CASSLAGGSYNEQFF. The gene calls are TRBV4-2 and TRBJ2-1, with TRBD2 identical over 11 bases. V dropped 4 bases and J dropped 4; count of bases not matched to a gene: 3. The CDR3 consists of 15 residues. The germline CDR1 and CDR2 sequences are LGHNA and YNFKEQ.